The rows below give T cell receptor beta chains drawn from one sample of a study of shared clonotypes between healthy human individuals. The table came from immunoSEQ multiplex PCR; TCRdb's copy has only in-frame clones and leaves some out. The sample consists of a few million clones, 93% of them appearing once. Material for sequencing was naive CD8+ T cells from PBMCs. The receptors were gathered from a young man in good health. Some clones in this sample may be carry-over from other donors' samples. Both conserved end residues are part of each CDR3. The order of the fields is D gene, J gene, clone size, V gene, CDR3 DNA, CDR3 protein. A D gene is named only where the DNA matches it firmly. Clone size appears in some rows only: once, few, many, or a class for an expanded clone.

d_gene: .
j_gene: TRBJ2-3
abundance: .
v_gene: TRBV27
CDR3nt: TGTGCCAGCAGTTTATTACAGCGCACAGATACGCAGTATTTT
CDR3aa: CASSLLQRTDTQYF

d_gene: .
j_gene: TRBJ1-2
abundance: .
v_gene: TRBV7-8
CDR3nt: TGTGCCAGCAGCACCCTGGCAGATACTAACTATGGCTACACCTTC
CDR3aa: CASSTLADTNYGYTF

d_gene: TRBD1
j_gene: TRBJ2-2
abundance: .
v_gene: TRBV5-6
CDR3nt: TGTGCCAGCAGCTCCTACCGGACAGGGGGCTACACCGGGGAGCTGTTTTTT
CDR3aa: CASSSYRTGGYTGELFF

d_gene: .
j_gene: TRBJ1-2
abundance: .
v_gene: TRBV13
CDR3nt: TGTGCCAGCAGCTCTATTTACAGTCAAAAGGATGGCTACACCTTC
CDR3aa: CASSSIYSQKDGYTF

d_gene: TRBD1
j_gene: TRBJ2-1
abundance: .
v_gene: TRBV19
CDR3nt: TGTGCCAGTACATTCGGCCGGACAGGGTGGAATGAGCAGTTCTTC
CDR3aa: CASTFGRTGWNEQFF

d_gene: .
j_gene: TRBJ2-7
abundance: .
v_gene: TRBV11-2
CDR3nt: TGTGCCAGCAGTTGGGACACAGCCTACGAGCAGTACTTC
CDR3aa: CASSWDTAYEQYF

d_gene: TRBD2
j_gene: TRBJ2-1
abundance: .
v_gene: TRBV19
CDR3nt: TGTGCCAGTGTACGGGGGGATGAGCAGTTCTTC
CDR3aa: CASVRGDEQFF

d_gene: TRBD2
j_gene: TRBJ2-1
abundance: .
v_gene: TRBV9
CDR3nt: TGTGCCAGCAGCGTCCCTAGCGGGGGTGGGCCCAATGAGCAGTTCTTC
CDR3aa: CASSVPSGGGPNEQFF

d_gene: TRBD2
j_gene: TRBJ2-7
abundance: .
v_gene: TRBV9
CDR3nt: TGTGCCAGCAGCGAGACTGGCGGGAGCGCTTACGAGCAGTACTTC
CDR3aa: CASSETGGSAYEQYF

d_gene: .
j_gene: TRBJ1-1
abundance: .
v_gene: TRBV28
CDR3nt: TGTGCCAGCAGTTTAGGTCCGAACACTGAAGCTTTCTTT
CDR3aa: CASSLGPNTEAFF

d_gene: TRBD1
j_gene: TRBJ1-4
abundance: .
v_gene: TRBV5-1
CDR3nt: TGCGCCAGCAGGAACTCCGGGACAGGGGGGGAAAAACTGTTTTTT
CDR3aa: CASRNSGTGGEKLFF

d_gene: TRBD1
j_gene: TRBJ2-7
abundance: .
v_gene: TRBV6-5
CDR3nt: TGTGCCAGCAGTAACACCGGGACAGGAGCGTACGAGCAGTACTTC
CDR3aa: CASSNTGTGAYEQYF

d_gene: .
j_gene: TRBJ2-7
abundance: .
v_gene: TRBV19
CDR3nt: TGTGCCAGTAGTATAGGTCACACCTACGAGCAGTACTTC
CDR3aa: CASSIGHTYEQYF

d_gene: TRBD2
j_gene: TRBJ2-1
abundance: .
v_gene: TRBV11-3
CDR3nt: TGTGCCAGCAGCTTAGATGGGAAGCTAGCGGGGAGAGGTTACAATGAGCAGTTCTTC
CDR3aa: CASSLDGKLAGRGYNEQFF

d_gene: TRBD2
j_gene: TRBJ2-7
abundance: once
v_gene: TRBV7-3
CDR3nt: TGTGCCAGCAGGGATGGCCACAGCTGGACTAGGAGGTTCTACGAGCAGTACTTC
CDR3aa: CASRDGHSWTRRFYEQYF

d_gene: TRBD2
j_gene: TRBJ2-7
abundance: .
v_gene: TRBV29-1
CDR3nt: TGCAGCGTTGGTGGAGCGGGACCCTCCTACGAGCAGTACTTC
CDR3aa: CSVGGAGPSYEQYF

d_gene: .
j_gene: TRBJ1-2
abundance: .
v_gene: TRBV27
CDR3nt: TGTGCCAGCAGTCCCGCCGGCCTGAACTATGGCTACACCTTC
CDR3aa: CASSPAGLNYGYTF